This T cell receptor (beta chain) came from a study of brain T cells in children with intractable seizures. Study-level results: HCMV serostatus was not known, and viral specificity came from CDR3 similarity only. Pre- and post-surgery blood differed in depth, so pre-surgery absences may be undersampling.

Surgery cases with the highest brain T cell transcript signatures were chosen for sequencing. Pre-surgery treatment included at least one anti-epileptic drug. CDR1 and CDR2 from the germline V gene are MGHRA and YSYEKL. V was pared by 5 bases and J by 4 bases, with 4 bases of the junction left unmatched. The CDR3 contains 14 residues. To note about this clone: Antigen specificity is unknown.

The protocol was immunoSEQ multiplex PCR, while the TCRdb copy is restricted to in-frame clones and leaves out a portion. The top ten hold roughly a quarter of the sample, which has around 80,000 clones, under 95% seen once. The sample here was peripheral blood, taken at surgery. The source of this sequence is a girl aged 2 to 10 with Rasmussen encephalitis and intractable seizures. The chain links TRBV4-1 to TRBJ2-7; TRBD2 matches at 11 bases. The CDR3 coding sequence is TGCGCCAGCAGCTTCGGGACTAGCGGATACGAGCAGTACTTC. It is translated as CASSFGTSGYEQYF.